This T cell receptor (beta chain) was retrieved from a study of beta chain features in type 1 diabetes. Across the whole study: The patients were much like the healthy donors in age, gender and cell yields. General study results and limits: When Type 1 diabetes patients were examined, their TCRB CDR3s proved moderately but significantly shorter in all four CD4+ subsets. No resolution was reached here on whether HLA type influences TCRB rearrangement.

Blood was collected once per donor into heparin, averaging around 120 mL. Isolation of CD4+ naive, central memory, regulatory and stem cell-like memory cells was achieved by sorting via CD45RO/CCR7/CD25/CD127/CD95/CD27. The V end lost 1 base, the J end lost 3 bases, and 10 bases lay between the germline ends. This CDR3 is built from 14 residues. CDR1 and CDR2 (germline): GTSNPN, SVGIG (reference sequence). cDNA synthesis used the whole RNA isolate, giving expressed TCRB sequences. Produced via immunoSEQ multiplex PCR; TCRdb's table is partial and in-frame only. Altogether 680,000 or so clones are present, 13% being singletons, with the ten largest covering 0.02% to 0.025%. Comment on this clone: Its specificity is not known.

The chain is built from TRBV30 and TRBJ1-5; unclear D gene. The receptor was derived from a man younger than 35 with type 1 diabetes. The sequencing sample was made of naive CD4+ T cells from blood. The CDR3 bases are TGTGCCTGGAGTGCCGGGCCACCCAATCAGCCCCAGCATTTT. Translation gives CAWSAGPPNQPQHF.